Following are 21 T cell receptor beta chains from one sample sequenced in a study of blood T cells in healthy people across ages. A second PCR of roughly 7 to 11 cycles used a sample-barcoded 5' primer and a J-beta primer mix. TCRdb re-derived calls from the 5' RACE reads in MiXCR, one entry per CDR3 protein. The repertoire includes about 1.4 million distinct CDR3 sequences, approximately 60% of them detected once, and about 6.3% sits in the top ten. The material sequenced was blood. These receptors all stem from a young man in good health.

The V and J genes are TRBV6-2 or TRBV6-3 and TRBJ2-7; TRBD2 matches 10 bases. J gave up 2 bases and V 6 bases, and 1 base lay outside the gene matches. This CDR3 contains 13 residues. CDR1 and CDR2 from the germline V gene are MNHEY and SVGEGT. CDR3 region: CASRLAGTYEQYF. CDR3 DNA: TGTGCCAGCAGACTAGCGGGAACCTACGAGCAGTACTTC.

This clonotype appeared a few times. This chain uses TRBV3-1 with TRBJ2-4; tentative D call: TRBD2 (7 bases). V lost 3 bases, J lost 7 bases, and 13 bases lay in between. CDR3 length equals 14 residues. Germline V gives CDR1 LGHDT, CDR2 YNNKEL (reference sequence). CDR3 sequence (DNA): TGTGCCAGCAGCCAGAGGGAGGGGGGGAACATTCAGTACTTC. Protein sequence: CASSQREGGNIQYF.

This clonotype has just a few counts. The chain employs TRBV29-1 and TRBJ2-1; 12 bases fit TRBD2. The CDR3 has 14 amino acids. Germline V gene data show CDR1 as SQVTM and CDR2 as ANQGSEA. The J segment lost 8 bases and the V segment lost 4 bases, leaving 6 bases of the junction unmatched. The CDR3 sequence is CSVGVLAGGDEQFF. DNA of the CDR3: TGCAGCGTTGGGGTACTAGCGGGAGGCGATGAGCAGTTCTTC.

The V call is TRBV29-1, the J call TRBJ2-5; tentatively, D is TRBD1 (6 bases). TRBJ2-7 matches the DNA end more closely, so the J call is doubtful. This CDR3 has 13 amino acids. Germline V CDR1 and CDR2: SQVTM, ANQGSEA. Here the CDR3 reads CSAKKSGTYEQYF. The CDR3 nucleotides are TGCAGCGCCAAAAAGTCTGGGACATACGAGCAGTACTTC.

This clonotype was seen a handful of times. V usage is TRBV27 and J usage is TRBJ2-2, with D perhaps assigned TRBD1 or TRBD2 (5 bases each). Germline CDR1 reads MNHEY; CDR2 reads SMNVEV (reference sequence). The length of the CDR3 is 14 residues. V lost 3 bases to trimming and J lost 7 bases, with 12 bases between them. CDR3 sequence reads: CASSFGQGVGELFF. Written as DNA, the CDR3 is TGTGCCAGCAGTTTCGGCCAGGGAGTCGGGGAGCTGTTTTTT.

The chain's CDR3 is CASSLVRGKRTDTQYF. CDR3 nucleotides: TGTGCCAGCAGCTTAGTCAGGGGAAAGAGGACAGATACGCAGTATTTT. The chain joins TRBV7-2 to TRBJ2-3, with D perhaps matching TRBD1 (6 bases). Trimming removed 1 base from V and 3 bases from J, with 14 bases in between. CDR1 SGHTA and CDR2 FQGNSA come from the germline V gene. The CDR3 consists of 16 residues.

Concerning this clonotype itself: A read error is possible here, since a much larger clone lies one base away. This chain uses TRBV27 with TRBJ2-7; D is possibly TRBD1 (5 bases). The CDR3 is 11 amino acids. The germline CDR1 and CDR2 sequences are MNHEY and SMNVEV (reference sequence). As DNA, the CDR3 is TGTGCCAGCAGAGGGGCCTACGGGCAGTACTTC. This codes for CASRGAYGQYF.

This clonotype was seen just once. The chain employs TRBV4-2 and TRBJ1-1, with 12 bases identical to TRBD1. The CDR3 loop spans 16 amino acids. Trimming took 0 bases from V and 5 from J; bases not matched to a gene: 4. Germline V gene sequence: CDR1 LGHNA, CDR2 YNFKEQ. As DNA, the CDR3 is TGTGCCAGCAGCCAAGATAGGGACAGGGGGCAAACTGAAGCTTTCTTT. The encoded protein is CASSQDRDRGQTEAFF.

The chain carries TRBV27 and TRBJ2-3, with D possibly TRBD2 on 6 matching bases. The germline CDR1 and CDR2 sequences are MNHEY and SMNVEV (reference sequence). This CDR3 has 16 amino acids. With 5 bases removed from V and 6 bases from J, the gap between germline ends came to 21 bases. CDR3 in DNA: TGTGCCAGCAGTCCCTCCCGCGGGATCGATTTCGATACGCAGTATTTT. This sequence encodes CASSPSRGIDFDTQYF.

This clonotype has a handful of counts. The chain carries TRBV4-3 and TRBJ2-5, with no clear D. This CDR3 is 13 amino acids long. Trimming cost V 2 bases and J 4 bases, with 8 bases left between them. Germline V gene data show CDR1 as LGHNA and CDR2 as YSLEER. The DNA of the CDR3 is TGCGCCAGCAGCCAAAGTGAAGGAGAGACCCAGTACTTC. It translates to CASSQSEGETQYF.

The sample holds a few counts of this clonotype. The CDR3, as DNA: TGCGCGGGAGGGGATACTTTCTACGAGCAGTACTTC. As protein: CAGGDTFYEQYF. This rearrangement joins TRBV29-1 to TRBJ2-7; 9 nucleotides agree with TRBD2. This CDR3 contains 12 residues. CDR1 SQVTM and CDR2 ANQGSEA come from the germline V gene.

Only one count was recorded for this clonotype. The genes are TRBV20-1 and TRBJ2-4; the D gene is possibly TRBD1 (6 bases). Germline loops: CDR1 DFQATT, CDR2 SNEGSKA (reference sequence). V was trimmed by 8 bases and J by 6 bases, leaving 17 bases between them. CDR3 length: 13 amino acids. The CDR3 DNA is TGCAGTACCGACCGGGACACCTCAAACATTCAGTACTTC. This gives the protein CSTDRDTSNIQYF.

Concerning this clonotype itself: The junction shows a germline mismatch at one end, possibly a read error. V and J are TRBV4-1 and TRBJ2-5; 8 bases line up with TRBD2. Germline V gene sequence: CDR1 MGHRA, CDR2 YSYEKL. This CDR3 has 16 amino acids. Here the CDR3 reads CASSKEKGLAGETQYF. The CDR3 nucleotides read TGCGCCAGCAGCAAAGAAAAAGGACTAGCAGGAGAGACCCAGTACTTC.

This clonotype was observed once. This chain uses TRBV29-1 with TRBJ1-1; D remains ambiguous. Trimming pared 7 bases from V and 7 bases from J, leaving 22 bases between. This CDR3 region has 14 residues. The germline V gene encodes CDR1 SQVTM and CDR2 ANQGSEA. The CDR3 protein is CSAYLRETGIEAFF. The CDR3 DNA reads as TGCAGCGCCTACTTAAGGGAGACGGGCATTGAAGCTTTCTTT.

This clonotype was detected a few times. The chain combines TRBV12-3 or TRBV12-4 with TRBJ2-1, with D possibly called TRBD1 or TRBD2 (6 bases each). Trimming cost V 6 bases and J 0 bases, with 18 bases left between them. CDR3 size: 17 residues. The CDR3, as DNA: TGTGCCAGCAGGCCCCTCTCGGGGGCCAGCTCCTACAATGAGCAGTTCTTC. It translates to CASRPLSGASSYNEQFF.

The V and J genes are TRBV7-2 and TRBJ2-5; D call uncertain. The CDR3 contains 12 residues. The germline gives CDR1 SGHTA, CDR2 FQGNSA. Trimming left V 3 bases short and J 5 bases short, with 7 bases between. The CDR3 sequence: CASSFRAETQYF. Here the CDR3 DNA reads TGTGCCAGCAGCTTTAGGGCGGAGACCCAGTACTTC.

This clonotype occurred a few times. The gene calls are TRBV15 and TRBJ2-7; D is undetermined. Germline loops: CDR1 LNHNV, CDR2 YYDKDF (reference sequence). V shed 0 bases and J shed 5 bases, with 14 bases lying between them. The CDR3 contains 15 residues. CDR3 sequence reads: CATSRDLGSSNEQYF. Here the CDR3 DNA reads TGTGCCACCAGCAGAGATTTGGGCAGTTCCAACGAGCAGTACTTC.

The chain couples TRBV11-2 to TRBJ1-5; D uncertain. This CDR3 region has 14 residues. Looked up from germline, CDR1 is SGHAT and CDR2 is FQNNGV. V gave up 3 bases and J gave up 6 bases, with 12 bases separating them. CDR3 sequence (DNA): TGTGCCAGCAGCTTGAAGGCCTTCGGTCAGCCCCAGCATTTT. Its protein is CASSLKAFGQPQHF.

At least ten counts were recorded for this clonotype. The chain combines TRBV29-1 with TRBJ2-1; no clear D. The CDR3 sequence is 14 residues long. The V end was cut by 4 bases, the J end by 5 bases, with 15 bases between. In germline, CDR1 is SQVTM, CDR2 ANQGSEA. For the CDR3, the DNA is TGCAGCGTTGCACGGGCAGGTGCCAACAATGAGCAGTTCTTC. This codes for CSVARAGANNEQFF.

The rearrangement links TRBV20-1 to TRBJ2-1, with 10 bases fitting TRBD2. The J segment lost 4 bases and the V segment lost 4 bases, leaving 19 bases of the junction unmatched. This CDR3 contains 19 residues. The germline gives CDR1 DFQATT, CDR2 SNEGSKA (reference sequence). In DNA, the CDR3 is TGCAGTGCTATAATCCCGGGACTAGCGAAAGCCCCTAATTACAATGAGCAGTTCTTC. Translation gives CSAIIPGLAKAPNYNEQFF.

The rearrangement joins TRBV10-1 to TRBJ2-3; TRBD2 matches at 7 bases. This CDR3 comprises 15 residues. V lost 5 bases, J lost 7 bases, and 12 bases stayed unmatched. Germline V CDR1 and CDR2: WNHNN, SYGVQD (reference sequence). CDR3 sequence: CASSLERDPLYTQYF. DNA of the CDR3: TGCGCCAGCAGTCTAGAGCGGGATCCCCTATATACGCAGTATTTT.